The 6 T cell receptor beta chains reported below all come from one sample, sequenced in a study of T-cell memory formation after mild COVID-19. MiXCR, run by TCRdb on the 5' RACE reads, gives a single entry per CDR3 protein. The sample records around 140,000 distinct CDR3 sequences, roughly 6.3% being singletons. Sequencing used PBMCs or a T cell subset sorted from them (not recorded which). The receptors here all came from an adult woman who had mild COVID-19 (a few samples of this study predate the infection). Cell type and time point are not known.

The chain couples TRBV27 to TRBJ2-7, with D uncertain. The germline V gene encodes CDR1 MNHEY and CDR2 SMNVEV (reference sequence). Trimming left V 0 bases short and J 1 base short, with 16 bases between. The CDR3 has 17 amino acids. CDR3 in DNA: TGTGCCAGCAGTTTATCGAAGGCTAGTAGGCAGTCCTACGAGCAGTACTTC. This translates into CASSLSKASRQSYEQYF.

This clonotype showed up many times. The chain joins TRBV12-3 or TRBV12-4 to TRBJ2-3, with 8 bases identical to TRBD1. This CDR3 has 13 amino acids. V shed 6 bases, J shed 4 bases, and the junction held 3 bases outside the gene matches. CDR3 loop: CASRPGGPDTQYF. The CDR3 coding sequence is TGTGCCAGCAGACCAGGGGGCCCAGATACGCAGTATTTT.

In this sample, this clonotype turned up a few times. The V call is TRBV5-5, the J call TRBJ1-2; D gene ambiguous. The germline V gene has CDR1 SGHKS and CDR2 YYEKEE (reference sequence). The CDR3 runs 15 residues. Trimming left V 3 bases short and J 1 base short, with 13 bases between. CDR3 sequence reads: CASSWLTGINYGYTF. CDR3 nucleotides: TGTGCCAGCAGCTGGTTAACCGGGATTAACTATGGCTACACCTTC.

A few counts support this clonotype. V is TRBV12-3 or TRBV12-4 and J is TRBJ2-4, with D perhaps TRBD2 (5 bases). The CDR3 totals 15 residues. Trimming removed 1 base from V and 6 bases from J, with 13 bases in between. CDR3 region: CASSLVVAAGNIQYF. The CDR3 nucleotides read TGTGCCAGCAGTTTAGTCGTAGCCGCGGGAAACATTCAGTACTTC.

Ten or more counts support this clonotype. The rearrangement joins TRBV6-5 to TRBJ1-1; TRBD1 might be the D (6 bases). This CDR3 spans 15 amino acids. Germline V CDR1 and CDR2: MNHEY, SVGAGI. V was cut by 2 bases and J by 4 bases, with 14 bases left in between. The DNA for the CDR3 is TGTGCCAGCAGTTACGAAGGGGCAGGGGTCACTGAAGCTTTCTTT. Translating it yields CASSYEGAGVTEAFF.

The chain employs TRBV5-6 and TRBJ2-6; the D gene is possibly TRBD1 (5 bases). CDR3 length: 16 amino acids. V shed 2 bases and J shed 1 base, with 10 bases lying between them. Germline lookup yields CDR1 SGHDT and CDR2 YYEEEE. The DNA of the CDR3 is TGTGCCAGCAGCTTCCCAGGGCAATCTGGGGCCAACGTCCTGACTTTC. As protein: CASSFPGQSGANVLTF.